Each of the 20 T cell receptor beta chains below was sequenced from the same sample in a study of blood T cell repertoires in COVID-19. Only in-frame clones appear in the TCRdb table, and some are missing; sequencing was by immunoSEQ multiplex PCR. The sample has more than 95,000 clones; approximately 85% are singletons. The source material was peripheral blood. These receptor sequences come from a woman older than 75 with COVID-19, enrolled during active disease.

The rearrangement joins TRBV19 to TRBJ1-5, with a tentative D call TRBD1 (5 bases). The CDR3 sequence is 15 residues long. V was shortened by 7 bases and J by 8 bases, with 21 bases between the two germline ends. Germline V gene sequence: CDR1 LNHDA, CDR2 SQIVND (reference sequence). CDR3 sequence (DNA): TGTGCCAGTAAGCGCTTCCGACGGGGGGATGAGCCCCAGCATTTT. Translating gives CASKRFRRGDEPQHF.

The J gene is TRBJ2-6, the V gene TRBV19; maybe TRBD1 (6 bases). V was cut by 5 bases and J by 2 bases, with 16 bases left in between. CDR1 is LNHDA, CDR2 SQIVND, per germline (reference sequence). CDR3 length equals 17 residues. The CDR3 reads CASSQDSPRAGANVLTF. The DNA for the CDR3 is TGTGCCAGTAGTCAGGACAGTCCGAGGGCTGGGGCCAACGTCCTGACTTTC.

This clone was recorded only once. This chain links TRBV19 with TRBJ1-6; the D is unclear. CDR3 size: 15 residues. Germline V gene data show CDR1 as LNHDA and CDR2 as SQIVND (reference sequence). Trimming shortened V by 3 bases and J by 8 bases, and 14 bases separated the two germline ends. This chain's CDR3 is CASSMAKRPDSPLHF. The CDR3 DNA reads as TGTGCCAGTAGTATGGCAAAGAGGCCGGATTCACCCCTCCACTTT.

V and J are TRBV28 and TRBJ1-5; the match to TRBD1 covers 8 bases. Germline CDR1 reads MDHEN; CDR2 reads SYDVKM. This CDR3 is built from 13 residues. After removal of 6 bases from V and 5 bases from J, the junction contained 3 bases not matched to a gene. For the CDR3, the DNA is TGTGCCAGCAGAACAGGGGGGGATCAGCCCCAGCATTTT. Protein sequence: CASRTGGDQPQHF.

The V call is TRBV9, the J call TRBJ2-3, with 9 bases fitting TRBD1. The CDR3 has 17 residues. From germline, CDR1 is SGDLS and CDR2 YYNGEE. The V gene end was trimmed by 4 bases and the J gene end by 2 bases; junction bases not matched to a gene: 11. CDR3 sequence reads: CASSSTSRTGATDTQYF. CDR3 sequence (DNA): TGTGCCAGCAGCTCCACCTCCCGGACAGGGGCCACAGATACGCAGTATTTT.

The chain has TRBV4-1 and TRBJ2-3; TRBD2 aligns across 11 bases. The CDR3 has 19 residues. Germline CDR1 reads MGHRA; CDR2 reads YSYEKL. The ends lost 0 bases at V and 2 bases at J; junction bases unmatched: 10. The CDR3 region is CASSQDRPLAGAFTDTQYF. For the CDR3, the DNA is TGCGCCAGCAGCCAAGATCGGCCACTAGCGGGGGCTTTCACAGATACGCAGTATTTT.

This clone was detected only once. The chain recombines TRBV4-3 with TRBJ2-1, with 9 bases that match TRBD1. V dropped 3 bases and J dropped 2; count of bases not matched to a gene: 2. Germline loops: CDR1 LGHNA, CDR2 YSLEER. The CDR3 consists of 15 residues. The CDR3 spells CASSQDRGTYNEQFF. CDR3 in DNA: TGCGCCAGCAGCCAGGACAGGGGTACCTACAATGAGCAGTTCTTC.

V usage is TRBV2 and J usage is TRBJ2-7, with 8 bases aligning to TRBD1. In germline, CDR1 is SNHLY, CDR2 FYNNEI. The junction had 7 bases not matched to a gene; V was cut back by 6 bases and J by 6 bases. The CDR3 is made up of 13 amino acids. The CDR3 loop is CASRYRGVSEQYF. Written as DNA, the CDR3 is TGTGCCAGCAGGTACAGGGGGGTTTCCGAGCAGTACTTC.

This clone was counted between two and nine times. V is TRBV7-9 and J is TRBJ1-5, with TRBD1 as a possible D gene (5 bases). The germline gives CDR1 SEHNR, CDR2 FQNEAQ (reference sequence). The CDR3 sequence is 13 residues long. Trimming took 8 bases from V and 2 from J, leaving 10 bases between them. The CDR3 coding sequence is TGTGCCAGCGCCAGGGAGGGCAATCAGCCCCAGCATTTT. Amino acids: CASAREGNQPQHF.

The rearrangement uses TRBV5-1 and TRBJ1-4; 10 bases fit TRBD1. The trim removed 0 bases at V and 8 bases at J, leaving 4 bases unmatched. The CDR3 runs to 15 residues. The germline V gene encodes CDR1 SGHRS and CDR2 YFSETQ. The CDR3 is CASSLDGTGVEKLFF. For the CDR3, the DNA is TGCGCCAGCAGCTTGGACGGGACAGGGGTGGAAAAACTGTTTTTT.

The rearrangement joins TRBV5-6 to TRBJ1-6; D ambiguous. This CDR3 is built from 12 residues. The ends were cut back, 5 bases at V and 10 bases at J, with 10 bases in the middle. Germline values: CDR1 SGHDT, CDR2 YYEEEE. CDR3 coding DNA: TGTGCCAGCAGTCCTGTCGGGTCACCCCTCCACTTT. Its translation is CASSPVGSPLHF. Variable domain in full (rest from reference TRBV5-6 and TRBJ1-6): DAGVTQSPTHLIKTRGQQVTLRCSPKSGHDTVSWYQQALGQGPQFIFQYYEEEERQRGNFPDRFSGHQFPNYSSELNVNALLLGDSALYLCASSPVGSPLHFGNGTRLTVT.

The J gene is TRBJ2-3, the V gene TRBV19; 8 bases match TRBD2. J gave up 2 bases and V 5 bases, and 9 bases lay outside the gene matches. Germline assignment: CDR1 LNHDA and CDR2 SQIVND (reference sequence). CDR3 size: 16 residues. The CDR3 DNA is TGTGCCAGTAGTTGGAGTAGCGGGGTGAACACAGATACGCAGTATTTT. It encodes CASSWSSGVNTDTQYF.

The CDR3 is CASSRGGTDGYTF. CDR3 bases: TGCGCCAGCAGCCGCGGGGGCACGGATGGCTACACCTTC. The chain combines TRBV5-1 with TRBJ1-2; the D gene is possibly TRBD1 (6 bases). The germline gives CDR1 SGHRS, CDR2 YFSETQ. The ends were cut back, 4 bases at V and 6 bases at J, with 13 bases in the middle. This CDR3 has 13 amino acids.

This chain connects TRBV4-3 to TRBJ1-6; D is unresolved. Trimming stripped 0 bases from V and 11 bases from J, with 11 bases between. This CDR3 is built from 14 residues. Germline lookup yields CDR1 LGHNA and CDR2 YSLEER. CDR3 loop: CASSQENSLTPLHF. CDR3 nucleotides: TGCGCCAGCAGCCAAGAAAACAGCTTAACACCCCTCCACTTT.

V gene TRBV3-1 (or the pseudogene TRBV3-2) combines with J gene TRBJ1-1; a weak D match, TRBD1 (6 bases). The CDR3 is 13 amino acids. Between the trimmed V and J ends, which lost 4 bases and 4 bases, there was a span of 10 bases. Germline V gives CDR1 LGHDT, CDR2 YNNKEL (reference sequence). Here the CDR3 DNA reads TGTGCCAGCAGCCGAGGGGGTACCACTGAAGCTTTCTTT. Amino acid sequence: CASSRGGTTEAFF.

The chain joins TRBV6-5 to TRBJ1-5, with 8 bases matching TRBD1. This CDR3 contains 14 residues. Trimming at V came to 6 bases and at J to 6 bases, leaving 7 bases not matched to a gene. Germline lookup yields CDR1 MNHEY and CDR2 SVGAGI. CDR3 sequence reads: CASRRDRGGQPQHF. The CDR3 region has the DNA TGTGCCAGCAGACGTGACAGGGGTGGTCAGCCCCAGCATTTT.

To note about this clone: The identical CDR3 is also encoded by other nucleotide sequences in the sample. The rearrangement uses TRBV5-1 and TRBJ2-1, with 9 bases fitting TRBD1. With 4 bases clipped from V and 4 bases from J, the junction kept 6 bases outside the gene matches. Germline V gene sequence: CDR1 SGHRS, CDR2 YFSETQ. The CDR3 runs to 15 residues. In DNA, the CDR3 is TGCGCCAGCAGCACACAGGGGGCACGTTACAATGAGCAGTTCTTC. Amino acids: CASSTQGARYNEQFF. The full variable domain, rest sourced from reference TRBV5-1 and TRBJ2-1, is KAGVTQTPRYLIKTRGQQVTLSCSPISGHRSVSWYQQTPGQGLQFLFEYFSETQRNKGNFPGRFSGRQFSNSRSEMNVSTLELGDSALYLCASSTQGARYNEQFFGPGTRLTVL.

The V and J genes are TRBV28 and TRBJ2-3, with 7 bases aligning to TRBD1. CDR3 length: 14 residues. Looked up from germline, CDR1 is MDHEN and CDR2 is SYDVKM. The junction had 5 bases not matched to a gene; V was cut back by 6 bases and J by 2 bases. CDR3: CASSSRGNTDTQYF. The CDR3 nucleotides are TGTGCCAGCAGCTCCAGGGGGAACACAGATACGCAGTATTTT. Full variable domain (remainder filled in from reference TRBV28 and TRBJ2-3): DVKVTQSSRYLVKRTGEKVFLECVQDMDHENMFWYRQDPGLGLRLIYFSYDVKMKEKGDIPEGYSVSREKKERFSLILESASTNQTSMYLCASSSRGNTDTQYFGPGTRLTVL.

This clone has a handful of counts. The rearrangement joins TRBV4-1 to TRBJ2-3; 7 bases are shared with TRBD1. The length of the CDR3 is 15 residues. The V gene's germline CDR1 is MGHRA and CDR2 YSYEKL. The trim removed 0 bases at V and 4 bases at J, leaving 4 bases unmatched. CDR3 nucleotides: TGCGCCAGCAGCCAAGATGGGACAGTAGCAGATACGCAGTATTTT. It encodes CASSQDGTVADTQYF.

The J gene is TRBJ2-7, the V gene TRBV19; 8 bases are shared with TRBD1. Trimming removed 2 bases from V and 1 base from J; junction bases left unmatched: 10. Germline CDR1 reads LNHDA; CDR2 reads SQIVND (reference sequence). The length of the CDR3 is 17 residues. CDR3 coding DNA: TGTGCCAGTAGTATAAAAGCTCAGGGGGCAATTTCCTACGAGCAGTACTTC. Protein product: CASSIKAQGAISYEQYF. Full variable domain (remainder filled in from reference TRBV19 and TRBJ2-7): DGGITQSPKYLFRKEGQNVTLSCEQNLNHDAMYWYRQDPGQGLRLIYYSQIVNDFQKGDIAEGYSVSREKKESFPLTVTSAQKNPTAFYLCASSIKAQGAISYEQYFGPGTRLTVT.